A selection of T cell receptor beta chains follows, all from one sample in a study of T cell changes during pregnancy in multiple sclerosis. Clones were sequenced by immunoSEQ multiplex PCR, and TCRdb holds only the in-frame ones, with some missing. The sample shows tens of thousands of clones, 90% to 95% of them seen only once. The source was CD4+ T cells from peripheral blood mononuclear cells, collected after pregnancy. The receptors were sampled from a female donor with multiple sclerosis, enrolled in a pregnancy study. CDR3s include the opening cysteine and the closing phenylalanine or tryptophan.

cdr3_aa: CASSQSDNSYGYTF
v_call: TRBV4-1

cdr3_aa: CAISESSQGSDYTF
v_call: TRBV10-3

cdr3_aa: CASGSPGLAGGGETDTQYF
v_call: TRBV12-5

cdr3_aa: CASSLKGQGSYNEQFF
v_call: TRBV11-2

cdr3_aa: CASSIAFRSGANVLTF
v_call: TRBV19

cdr3_aa: CASRGGVDSEQFF
v_call: TRBV7-6

cdr3_aa: CASSPPGGLATNEKLFF
v_call: TRBV27

cdr3_aa: CASSPEGKPLSYNEQFF
v_call: TRBV18

cdr3_aa: CASRTRGGPTEAFF
v_call: TRBV28

cdr3_aa: CAISLQGSNTEAFF
v_call: TRBV10-3

cdr3_aa: CASSPTPGRGGTYEQYF
v_call: TRBV5-5

cdr3_aa: CASSEENRGQGSGGYTF
v_call: TRBV2

cdr3_aa: CASSRDWTKEQYF
v_call: TRBV7-9

cdr3_aa: CASIRTDENTEAFF
v_call: TRBV7-8

cdr3_aa: CASSLSSSLETQYF
v_call: TRBV28

cdr3_aa: CASSTDRAGANVLTF
v_call: TRBV5-1

cdr3_aa: CASSFSSYQYF
v_call: TRBV7-2

cdr3_aa: CASSPTWGREQYF
v_call: TRBV7-2

cdr3_aa: CASSAGLGQITDTQYF
v_call: TRBV9